Following are 8 T cell receptor beta chains from one sample sequenced in a study of cytomegalovirus exposure and HLA in healthy donors. TCRdb's table, derived via immunoSEQ multiplex PCR, lists solely in-frame clones and lacks some. The sample gives some 120,000 clones, 89% of which show up once; around 3.1% is in the top ten. Source material: PBMCs. These receptors were collected from a man younger than 40 in good health and CMV-seronegative.

The rearrangement uses TRBV5-1 and TRBJ2-4; TRBD1 agrees at 8 bases. The CDR3 runs 16 residues. V lost 4 bases to trimming and J lost 2 bases; unmatched junction nucleotides: 8. The germline V gene encodes CDR1 SGHRS and CDR2 YFSETQ. The CDR3, as DNA: TGCGCCAGCAGCGGGGGACAGGCCCTTTCCAAAAACATTCAGTACTTC. This codes for CASSGGQALSKNIQYF. The whole variable domain, filled in from reference TRBV5-1 and TRBJ2-4, reads KAGVTQTPRYLIKTRGQQVTLSCSPISGHRSVSWYQQTPGQGLQFLFEYFSETQRNKGNFPGRFSGRQFSNSRSEMNVSTLELGDSALYLCASSGGQALSKNIQYFGAGTRLSVL.

The V call is TRBV7-2, the J call TRBJ1-1, with D perhaps matching TRBD1 (5 bases). The CDR3 is 12 amino acids. Germline CDR1 SGHTA, CDR2 FQGNSA. V lost 5 bases and J 6 bases, leaving 10 bases between the germline ends. In DNA form, the CDR3 reads TGTGCCAGCAGCCTCGGGACTCCTGAAGCTTTCTTT. The encoded protein is CASSLGTPEAFF.

V gene TRBV6-6 combines with J gene TRBJ2-7; D perhaps matches TRBD2 (5 bases). The CDR3 length is 15 residues. V lost 6 bases and J 2 bases, leaving 17 bases between the germline ends. Germline CDR1 and CDR2: MNHNY and SVGAGI (reference sequence). In nucleotides, the CDR3 is TGTGCCAGCAGATTTGGGAGTCGGTCCCCCTACGAGCAGTACTTC. As protein: CASRFGSRSPYEQYF.

The chain couples TRBV5-1 to TRBJ1-1; TRBD1 aligns across 11 bases. V trimming: 3 bases; J trimming: 3 bases; junction bases outside the gene matches: 4. Germline V gives CDR1 SGHRS, CDR2 YFSETQ. This CDR3 has 15 amino acids. The CDR3 is CASSWRGQGDTEAFF. CDR3 nucleotide sequence: TGCGCCAGCAGCTGGAGGGGACAGGGGGACACTGAAGCTTTCTTT.

CDR3 coding DNA: TGTGCCAGCAGCTTCCAGGGGGTGATCTATGGCTACACCTTC. It yields the protein CASSFQGVIYGYTF. V is TRBV5-5 and J is TRBJ1-2, with 7 bases lining up with TRBD1. Germline CDR1 reads SGHKS; CDR2 reads YYEKEE (reference sequence). The length of the CDR3 is 14 residues. The V gene end was trimmed by 2 bases and the J gene end by 4 bases; junction bases not matched to a gene: 5.

The chain is built from TRBV6-5 and TRBJ2-7; tentatively, D is TRBD1 (5 bases). The CDR3 loop spans 13 amino acids. With 4 bases removed from V and 2 bases from J, the gap between germline ends came to 9 bases. Germline CDR1 reads MNHEY; CDR2 reads SVGAGI. In DNA form, the CDR3 reads TGTGCCAGCAGTTTCGACAGAGCCTACGAGCAGTACTTC. It specifies CASSFDRAYEQYF.

This clone appeared a single time. The gene calls are TRBV28 and TRBJ2-1; 7 nucleotides line up with TRBD1. Germline V lookup: CDR1 MDHEN, CDR2 SYDVKM. J gave up 5 bases and V 3 bases, and 16 bases lay outside the gene matches. There are 18 residues in the CDR3. The CDR3, as DNA: TGTGCCAGCAGTTTCAGGTTCCGCGAGACAGGGAAGAACAATGAGCAGTTCTTC. Its translation: CASSFRFRETGKNNEQFF.

This rearrangement joins TRBV10-3 to TRBJ1-3, with 7 bases that match TRBD1. V lost 4 bases and J lost 4; bases outside the gene matches: 1. The CDR3 length is 13 residues. The V gene's germline CDR1 is ENHRY and CDR2 SYGVKD. The CDR3 DNA reads TGTGCCATCAGTGGGGACAGAGGAAACACCATATATTTT. It yields the protein CAISGDRGNTIYF.